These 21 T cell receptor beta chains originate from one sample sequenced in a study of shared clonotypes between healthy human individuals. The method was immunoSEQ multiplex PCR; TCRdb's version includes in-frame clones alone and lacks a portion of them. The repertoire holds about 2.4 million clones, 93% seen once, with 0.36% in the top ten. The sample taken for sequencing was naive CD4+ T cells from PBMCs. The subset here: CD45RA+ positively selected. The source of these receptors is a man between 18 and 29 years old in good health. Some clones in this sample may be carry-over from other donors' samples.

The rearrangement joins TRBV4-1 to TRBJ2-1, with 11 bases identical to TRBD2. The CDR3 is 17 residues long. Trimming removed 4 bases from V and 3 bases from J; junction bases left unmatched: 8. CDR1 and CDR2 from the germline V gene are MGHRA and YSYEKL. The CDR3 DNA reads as TGCGCCAGCAGCCCAGGGGCTAGCGGGAGGAACTACAATGAGCAGTTCTTC. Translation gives CASSPGASGRNYNEQFF.

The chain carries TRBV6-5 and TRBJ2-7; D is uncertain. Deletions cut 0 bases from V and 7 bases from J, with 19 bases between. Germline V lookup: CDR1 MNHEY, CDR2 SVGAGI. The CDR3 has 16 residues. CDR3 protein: CASSYSKGPPMGEQYF. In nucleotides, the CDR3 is TGTGCCAGCAGTTACTCGAAGGGCCCGCCGATGGGGGAGCAGTACTTC.

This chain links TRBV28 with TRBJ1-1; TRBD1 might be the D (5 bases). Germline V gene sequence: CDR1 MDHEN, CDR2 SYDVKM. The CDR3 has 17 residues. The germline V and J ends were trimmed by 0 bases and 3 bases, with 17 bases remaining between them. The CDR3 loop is CASSLWQGLGEDTEAFF. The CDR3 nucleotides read TGTGCCAGCAGTTTATGGCAGGGTCTCGGGGAGGACACTGAAGCTTTCTTT.

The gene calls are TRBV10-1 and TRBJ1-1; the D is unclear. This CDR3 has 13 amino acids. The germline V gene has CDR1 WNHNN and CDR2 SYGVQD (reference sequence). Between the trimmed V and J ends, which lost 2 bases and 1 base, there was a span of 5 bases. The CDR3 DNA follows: TGCGCCAGCAGTGAGAACAAGAACACTGAAGCTTTCTTT. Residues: CASSENKNTEAFF.

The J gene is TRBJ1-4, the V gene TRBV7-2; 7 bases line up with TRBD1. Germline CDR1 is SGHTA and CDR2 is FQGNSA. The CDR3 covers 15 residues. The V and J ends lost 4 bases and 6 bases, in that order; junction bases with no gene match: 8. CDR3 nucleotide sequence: TGTGCCAGCAGCTCGGCGCACAGGGGATATGAAAAACTGTTTTTT. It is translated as CASSSAHRGYEKLFF.

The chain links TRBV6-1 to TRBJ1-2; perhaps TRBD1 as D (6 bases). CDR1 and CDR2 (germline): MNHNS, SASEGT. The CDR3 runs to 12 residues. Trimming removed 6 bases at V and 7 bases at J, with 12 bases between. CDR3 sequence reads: CASRGGARGYTF. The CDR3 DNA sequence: TGTGCCAGCAGAGGGGGGGCGCGTGGCTACACCTTC.

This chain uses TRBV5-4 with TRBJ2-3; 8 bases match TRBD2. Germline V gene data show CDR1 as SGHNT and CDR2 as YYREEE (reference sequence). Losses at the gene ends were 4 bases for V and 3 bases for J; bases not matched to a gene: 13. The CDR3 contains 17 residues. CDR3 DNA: TGTGCCAGCAGCCCGCTCTCGGGAGGGCTTCTGACAGATACGCAGTATTTT. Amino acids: CASSPLSGGLLTDTQYF.

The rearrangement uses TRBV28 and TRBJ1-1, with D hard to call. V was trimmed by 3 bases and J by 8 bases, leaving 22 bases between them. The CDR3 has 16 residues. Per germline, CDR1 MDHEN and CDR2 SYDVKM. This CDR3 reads CASSFLRTAIYSEAFF. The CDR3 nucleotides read TGTGCCAGCAGTTTTCTGCGGACTGCCATTTATTCCGAAGCTTTCTTT. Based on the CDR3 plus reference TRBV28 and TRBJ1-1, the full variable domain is DVKVTQSSRYLVKRTGEKVFLECVQDMDHENMFWYRQDPGLGLRLIYFSYDVKMKEKGDIPEGYSVSREKKERFSLILESASTNQTSMYLCASSFLRTAIYSEAFFGQGTRLTVV.

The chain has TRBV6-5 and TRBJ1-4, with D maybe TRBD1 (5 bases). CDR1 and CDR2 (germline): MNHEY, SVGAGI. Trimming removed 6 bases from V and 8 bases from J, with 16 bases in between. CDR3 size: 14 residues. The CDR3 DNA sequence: TGTGCCAGCAGAAAGGACACCTTCGGGGAAAAACTGTTTTTT. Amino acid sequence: CASRKDTFGEKLFF.

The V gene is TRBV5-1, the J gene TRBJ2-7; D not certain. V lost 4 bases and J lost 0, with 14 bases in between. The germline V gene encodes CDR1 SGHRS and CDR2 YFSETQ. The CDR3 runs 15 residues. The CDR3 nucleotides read TGCGCCAGCAGCAGAAGGGCTCGGGCCTCCTACGAGCAGTACTTC. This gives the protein CASSRRARASYEQYF.

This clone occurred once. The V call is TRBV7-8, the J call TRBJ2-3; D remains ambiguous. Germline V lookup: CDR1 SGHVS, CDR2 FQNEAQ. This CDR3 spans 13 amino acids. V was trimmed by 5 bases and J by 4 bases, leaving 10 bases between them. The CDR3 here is CASSRQLPDTQYF. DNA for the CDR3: TGTGCCAGCAGCCGACAACTCCCAGATACGCAGTATTTT.

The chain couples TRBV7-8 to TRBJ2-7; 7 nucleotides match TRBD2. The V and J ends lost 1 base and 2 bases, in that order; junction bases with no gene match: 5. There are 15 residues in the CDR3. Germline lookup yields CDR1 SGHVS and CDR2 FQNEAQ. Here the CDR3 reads CASSLGSGGTYEQYF. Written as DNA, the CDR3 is TGTGCCAGCAGCTTAGGCTCCGGGGGGACCTACGAGCAGTACTTC.

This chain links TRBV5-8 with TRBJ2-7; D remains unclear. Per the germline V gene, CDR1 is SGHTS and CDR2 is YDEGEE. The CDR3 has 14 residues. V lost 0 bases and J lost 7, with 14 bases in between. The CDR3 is CASSLAVGYGEQYF. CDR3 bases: TGTGCCAGCAGCTTGGCCGTGGGTTATGGGGAGCAGTACTTC.

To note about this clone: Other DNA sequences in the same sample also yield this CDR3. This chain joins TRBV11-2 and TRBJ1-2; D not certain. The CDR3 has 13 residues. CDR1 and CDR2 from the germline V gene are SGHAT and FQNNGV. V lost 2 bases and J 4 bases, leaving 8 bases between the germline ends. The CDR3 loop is CASSLSHGYGYTF. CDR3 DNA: TGTGCCAGCAGCTTATCGCACGGCTATGGCTACACCTTC.

The CDR3 sequence is CATSSEGRGGYTF. CDR3 nucleotides: TGTGCCACCAGCTCCGAAGGTAGGGGTGGCTACACCTTC. The chain combines TRBV15 with TRBJ1-2, with a weak D call TRBD1 (5 bases). The CDR3 sequence is 13 residues long. Germline loops: CDR1 LNHNV, CDR2 YYDKDF (reference sequence). Trimming left V 5 bases short and J 7 bases short, with 14 bases between.

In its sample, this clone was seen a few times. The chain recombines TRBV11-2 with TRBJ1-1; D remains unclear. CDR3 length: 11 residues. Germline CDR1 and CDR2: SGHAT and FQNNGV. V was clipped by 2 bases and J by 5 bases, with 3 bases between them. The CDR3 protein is CASSLITEAFF. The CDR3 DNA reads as TGTGCCAGCAGCTTAATAACTGAAGCTTTCTTT.

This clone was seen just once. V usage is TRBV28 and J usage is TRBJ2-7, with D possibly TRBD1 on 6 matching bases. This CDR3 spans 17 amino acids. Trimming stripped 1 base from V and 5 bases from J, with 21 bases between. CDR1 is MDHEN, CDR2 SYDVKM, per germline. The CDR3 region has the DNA TGTGCCAGCAGTTTATCCCTAACACTCAGGGGAAGGGACGAGCAGTACTTC. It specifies CASSLSLTLRGRDEQYF. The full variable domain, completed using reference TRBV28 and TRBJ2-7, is DVKVTQSSRYLVKRTGEKVFLECVQDMDHENMFWYRQDPGLGLRLIYFSYDVKMKEKGDIPEGYSVSREKKERFSLILESASTNQTSMYLCASSLSLTLRGRDEQYFGPGTRLTVT.

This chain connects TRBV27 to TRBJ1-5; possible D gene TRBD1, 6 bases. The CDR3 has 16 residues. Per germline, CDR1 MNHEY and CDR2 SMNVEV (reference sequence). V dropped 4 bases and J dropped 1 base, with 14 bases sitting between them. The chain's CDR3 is CASSWDKGGSNQPQHF. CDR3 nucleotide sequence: TGTGCCAGCAGTTGGGATAAAGGGGGAAGCAATCAGCCCCAGCATTTT.

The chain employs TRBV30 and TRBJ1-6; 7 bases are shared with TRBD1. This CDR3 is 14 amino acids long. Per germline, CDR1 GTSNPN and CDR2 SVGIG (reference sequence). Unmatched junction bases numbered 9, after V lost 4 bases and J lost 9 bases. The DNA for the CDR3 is TGTGCCTGGAAAATGACAGGGAGGGCTTCACCCCTCCACTTT. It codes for CAWKMTGRASPLHF. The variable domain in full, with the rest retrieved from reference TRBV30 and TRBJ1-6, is SQTIHQWPATLVQPVGSPLSLECTVEGTSNPNLYWYRQAAGRGLQLLFYSVGIGQISSEVPQNLSASRPQDRQFILSSKKLLLSDSGFYLCAWKMTGRASPLHFGNGTRLTVT.

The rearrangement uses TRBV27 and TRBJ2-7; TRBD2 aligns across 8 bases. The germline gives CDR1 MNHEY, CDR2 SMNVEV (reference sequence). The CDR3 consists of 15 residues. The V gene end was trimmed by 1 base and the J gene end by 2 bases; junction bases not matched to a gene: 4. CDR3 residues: CASSLYAGGPYEQYF. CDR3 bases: TGTGCCAGCAGTTTATATGCGGGGGGCCCCTACGAGCAGTACTTC.

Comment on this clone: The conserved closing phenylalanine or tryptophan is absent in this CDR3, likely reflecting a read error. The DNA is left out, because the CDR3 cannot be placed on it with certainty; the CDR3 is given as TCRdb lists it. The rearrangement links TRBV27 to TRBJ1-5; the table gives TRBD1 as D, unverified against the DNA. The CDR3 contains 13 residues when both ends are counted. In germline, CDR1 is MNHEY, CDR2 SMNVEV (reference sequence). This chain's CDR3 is CASSPCWDRAPHG.